Following are 3 T cell receptor beta chains from one sample sequenced in a study of T cell therapy after organ transplantation. Which antigens these TCRs recognize remains unknown. Time point reported: 20-29 weeks after completion of therapy. Only in-frame clones appear in the TCRdb table, and some are missing; sequencing was by immunoSEQ multiplex PCR. Here the sample spans about 18,000 clones, 65% to 90% being singletons. Specimen: CD8+ T cells from blood, collected after autologous CMV-specific T cell therapy. The origin of the receptors is a human patient who had received a solid organ transplant and had CMV disease. Some of the T cells might come from the graft donor.

The chain employs TRBV19 and TRBJ2-5; no firm D call. V shed 5 bases and J shed 2 bases, with 12 bases lying between them. This CDR3 comprises 14 residues. The germline V gene has CDR1 LNHDA and CDR2 SQIVND (reference sequence). The CDR3 DNA is TGTGCCAGTAGTCTGACGGCCGGACAAGAGACCCAGTACTTC. It translates to CASSLTAGQETQYF.

The V gene is TRBV6-6, the J gene TRBJ2-2, with D uncertain. CDR1 is MNHNY, CDR2 SVGAGI, per germline (reference sequence). CDR3 length: 15 amino acids. Trimming left V 5 bases short and J 2 bases short, with 12 bases between. CDR3: CASSPTYGNTGELFF. The DNA for the CDR3 is TGTGCCAGCAGTCCAACCTATGGTAACACCGGGGAGCTGTTTTTT.

J is TRBJ2-7 and V is TRBV5-1, with D possibly matching TRBD1 (5 bases). The V end was cut by 2 bases, the J end by 1 base, with 10 bases between. The CDR3 runs 14 residues. Per germline, CDR1 SGHRS and CDR2 YFSETQ. For the CDR3, the DNA is TGCGCCAGCAGCTTTGCGGCAGGGTCCTACGAGCAGTACTTC. Protein product: CASSFAAGSYEQYF. Using reference TRBV5-1 and TRBJ2-7 for the parts outside the CDR3, the full variable domain is KAGVTQTPRYLIKTRGQQVTLSCSPISGHRSVSWYQQTPGQGLQFLFEYFSETQRNKGNFPGRFSGRQFSNSRSEMNVSTLELGDSALYLCASSFAAGSYEQYFGPGTRLTVT.